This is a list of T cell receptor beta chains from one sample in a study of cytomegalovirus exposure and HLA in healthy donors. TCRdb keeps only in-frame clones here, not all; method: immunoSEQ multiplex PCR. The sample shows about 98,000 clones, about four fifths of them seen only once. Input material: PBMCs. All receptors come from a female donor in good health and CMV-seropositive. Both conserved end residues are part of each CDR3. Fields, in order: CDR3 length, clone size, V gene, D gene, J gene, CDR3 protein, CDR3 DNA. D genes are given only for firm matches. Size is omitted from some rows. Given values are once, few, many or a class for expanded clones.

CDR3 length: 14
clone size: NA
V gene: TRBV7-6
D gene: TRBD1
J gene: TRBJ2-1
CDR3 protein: CASSPGQAHNEQFF
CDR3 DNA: TGTGCCAGCAGCCCAGGACAGGCCCACAATGAGCAGTTCTTC

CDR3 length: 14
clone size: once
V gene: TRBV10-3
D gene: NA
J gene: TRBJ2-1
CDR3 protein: CAIRPRTASNEQFF
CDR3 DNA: TGTGCCATCAGACCTCGGACTGCGTCCAATGAGCAGTTCTTC

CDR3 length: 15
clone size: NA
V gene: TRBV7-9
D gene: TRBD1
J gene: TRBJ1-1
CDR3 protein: CASSLGQGGYTEAFF
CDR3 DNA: TGTGCCAGCAGCTTGGGACAGGGAGGGTACACTGAAGCTTTCTTT

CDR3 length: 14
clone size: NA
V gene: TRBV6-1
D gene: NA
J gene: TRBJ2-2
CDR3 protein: CASRSAGNTGELFF
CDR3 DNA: TGTGCCAGCAGGTCGGCGGGAAACACCGGGGAGCTGTTTTTT

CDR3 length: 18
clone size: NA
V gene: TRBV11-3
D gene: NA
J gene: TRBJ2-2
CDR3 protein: CASSQSTAFSTNTGELFF
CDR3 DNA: TGTGCCAGCAGCCAATCGACAGCTTTCTCTACGAACACCGGGGAGCTGTTTTTT

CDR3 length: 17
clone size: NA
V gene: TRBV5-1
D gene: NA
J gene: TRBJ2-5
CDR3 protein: CASSLAGFTGIQETQYF
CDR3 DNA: TGCGCCAGCAGCTTGGCTGGCTTCACGGGGATCCAAGAGACCCAGTACTTC

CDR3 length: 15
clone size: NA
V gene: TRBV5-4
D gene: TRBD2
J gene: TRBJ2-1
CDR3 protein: CASSPGTSGYNEQFF
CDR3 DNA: TGTGCCAGCAGCCCCGGGACTAGCGGGTACAATGAGCAGTTCTTC

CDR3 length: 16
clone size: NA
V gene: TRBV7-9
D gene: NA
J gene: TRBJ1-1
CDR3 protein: CASSPWGGHANTEAFF
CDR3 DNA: TGTGCCAGCAGCCCATGGGGGGGACACGCGAACACTGAAGCTTTCTTT

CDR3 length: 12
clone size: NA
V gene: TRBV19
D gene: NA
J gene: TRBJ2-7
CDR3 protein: CATRGTSYEQYF
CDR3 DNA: TGTGCCACAAGGGGGACCTCCTACGAGCAGTACTTC

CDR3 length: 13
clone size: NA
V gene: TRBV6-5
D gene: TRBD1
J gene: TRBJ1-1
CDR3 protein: CASRRQGITEAFF
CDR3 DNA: TGTGCCAGCAGACGACAGGGAATTACTGAAGCTTTCTTT

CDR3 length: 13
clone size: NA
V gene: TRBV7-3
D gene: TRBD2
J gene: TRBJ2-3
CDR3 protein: CASSRGGQDTQYF
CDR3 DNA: TGTGCCAGCAGCCGGGGGGGCCAAGATACGCAGTATTTT

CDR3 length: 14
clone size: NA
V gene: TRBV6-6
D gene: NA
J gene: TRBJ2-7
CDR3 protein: CASSYPYIPYEQYF
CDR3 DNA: TGTGCCAGCAGTTACCCTTACATCCCCTACGAGCAGTACTTC

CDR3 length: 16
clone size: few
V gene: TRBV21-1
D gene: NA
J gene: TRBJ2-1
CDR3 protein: CASSKWGGSSYNEQFF
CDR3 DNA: TGTGCCAGCAGCAAATGGGGGGGGAGCTCCTACAATGAGCAGTTCTTC

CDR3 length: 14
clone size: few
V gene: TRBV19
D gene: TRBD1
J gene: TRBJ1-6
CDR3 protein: CASSKQGAGSPLHF
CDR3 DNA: TGTGCCAGTAGTAAACAGGGGGCTGGTTCACCCCTCCACTTT

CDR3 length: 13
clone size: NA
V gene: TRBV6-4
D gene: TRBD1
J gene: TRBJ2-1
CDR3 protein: CASSSEGAHEQFF
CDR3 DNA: TGTGCCAGCAGTTCTGAGGGGGCTCATGAGCAGTTCTTC

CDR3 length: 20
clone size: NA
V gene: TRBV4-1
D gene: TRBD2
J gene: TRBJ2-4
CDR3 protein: CASSHPGLAGGPGRENIQYF
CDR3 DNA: TGCGCCAGCAGCCATCCTGGACTAGCGGGGGGGCCGGGTAGAGAAAACATTCAGTACTTC